This T cell receptor beta chain is from a study of regulatory T cells in long-lasting Graves disease. Study-wide findings and caveats: A greater number of public clonotypes (roughly 2,800) was shared by persistent patients than by new patients (around 1,000).

The length of the CDR3 is 14 residues. Trimming shortened V by 6 bases and J by 3 bases, and 12 bases separated the two germline ends. CDR1 MNHNS and CDR2 SASEGT come from the germline V gene. This clonotype turned up a few times. Its target is not known. Time point given: newly diagnosed GD, antithyroid drugs for less than 3 months. The TCR library was prepared using RNA isolated from PBMCs. Construction of the TCR beta libraries employed iRepertoire HTBI primers in conjunction with Arm-PCR of CDR3 regions. One entry per CDR3 protein results from TCRdb running MiXCR on the multiplex PCR reads. The data contain 400,000 to 550,000 distinct CDR3 sequences, about 17% of them seen just once; the ten biggest clones take up around 23%. The same sample was also used in a study of T cells in Graves' hyperthyroidism and ophthalmopathy. From that second work: Primed by the HTBI set, a first-round RT-PCR was run on the TCR CDR3.

The source was peripheral blood mononuclear cells (PBMCs), collected at new diagnosis, from a patient treated with antithyroid drugs. The gene calls are TRBV6-1 and TRBJ1-5; no clear D. The source of this sequence is a woman aged 18-29 years with Graves disease. CDR3 protein: CASSLRAANQPQHF. The CDR3 coding sequence is TGTGCCAGCAGCCTAAGGGCGGCCAATCAGCCCCAGCATTTT.